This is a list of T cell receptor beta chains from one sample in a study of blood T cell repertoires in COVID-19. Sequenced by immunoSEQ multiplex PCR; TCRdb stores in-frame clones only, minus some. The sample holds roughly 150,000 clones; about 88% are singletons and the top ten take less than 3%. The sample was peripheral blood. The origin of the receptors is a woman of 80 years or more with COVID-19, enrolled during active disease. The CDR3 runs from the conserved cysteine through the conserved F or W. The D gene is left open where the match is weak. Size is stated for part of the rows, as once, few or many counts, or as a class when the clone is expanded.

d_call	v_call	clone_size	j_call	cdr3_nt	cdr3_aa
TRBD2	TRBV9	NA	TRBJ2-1	TGTGCCAGCAGCGTAGAGGCGGGAGGCTACAATGAGCAGTTCTTC	CASSVEAGGYNEQFF
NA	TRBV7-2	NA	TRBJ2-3	TGTGCCAGCAGCTTAGCGGCGGGAAGCACAGATACGCAGTATTTT	CASSLAAGSTDTQYF
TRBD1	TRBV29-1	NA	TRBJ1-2	TGCAGCGTTGGTCAGGGGGCCTATGGCTACACCTTC	CSVGQGAYGYTF
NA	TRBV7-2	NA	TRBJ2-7	TGTGCCAGCAGCTTAGACCCGGGACTTACCTACGAGCAGTACTTC	CASSLDPGLTYEQYF
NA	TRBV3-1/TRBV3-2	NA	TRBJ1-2	TGTGCCAGCAGCCAAGACGGGACAAACACCTATGGCTACACCTTC	CASSQDGTNTYGYTF
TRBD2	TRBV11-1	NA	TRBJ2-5	TGTGCCAGCAGTTCCGGGACTAGCGGGAGTCTCGAGACCCAGTACTTC	CASSSGTSGSLETQYF
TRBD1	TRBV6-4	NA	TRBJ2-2	TGTGCCAGCAGTGGGACAGGGTTCGGGGACGGCGGGCGCACCGGGGAGCTGTTTTTT	CASSGTGFGDGGRTGELFF
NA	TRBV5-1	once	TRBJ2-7	TGCGCCAGCAGCTTGGGCCCAGGGGGGACGTACGAGCAGTACTTC	CASSLGPGGTYEQYF
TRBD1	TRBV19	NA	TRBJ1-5	TGTGCCAGTGGTCTACAGGGGCAGGGTCAGCCCCAGCATTTT	CASGLQGQGQPQHF
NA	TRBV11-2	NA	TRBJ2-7	TGTGCCAGCAGCTTAACCTCTCCGGGACTTCTAACCCCCTACGAGCAGTACTTC	CASSLTSPGLLTPYEQYF
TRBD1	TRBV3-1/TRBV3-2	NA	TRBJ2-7	TGTGCCAGCAGCCAACCCGGACAGGGCTACGAGCAGTACTTC	CASSQPGQGYEQYF
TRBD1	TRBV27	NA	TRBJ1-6	TGTGCCAGCAGTCCGACAGGGGCCAATTCACCCCTCCACTTT	CASSPTGANSPLHF
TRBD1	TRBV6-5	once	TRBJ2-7	TGTGCCAGCAGACCCCCGGACAGGCCCTACGAGCAGTACTTC	CASRPPDRPYEQYF
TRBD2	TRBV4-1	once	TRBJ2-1	TGCGCCAGCAGCCACCATTGGGAGGGAGCGGGAGCAGGTAATGAGCAGTTCTTC	CASSHHWEGAGAGNEQFF
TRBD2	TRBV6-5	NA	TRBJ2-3	TGTGCCAGCATTTCGACTAGCGGGAGAGCAGATACGCAGTATTTT	CASISTSGRADTQYF
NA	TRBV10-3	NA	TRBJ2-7	TGTGCCATCAGTGGAACAGAGCCCTACGAGCAGTACTTC	CAISGTEPYEQYF
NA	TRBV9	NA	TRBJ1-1	TGTGCCAGCAGCGTTGGACAGCAAAACACTGAAGCTTTCTTT	CASSVGQQNTEAFF
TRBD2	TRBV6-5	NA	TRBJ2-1	TGTGCCAGCAGTCCAGACCATAATAGCGGGAGGTCCCAGTTCTTC	CASSPDHNSGRSQFF
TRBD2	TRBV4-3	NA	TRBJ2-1	TGCGCCAGCAGCCAATCACTAGCGGGAAACTACAATGAGCAGTTCTTC	CASSQSLAGNYNEQFF
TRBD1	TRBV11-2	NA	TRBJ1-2	TGTGCCAGCAGCCCCCAGACAACAGGGGAAAGCTACACCTTC	CASSPQTTGESYTF
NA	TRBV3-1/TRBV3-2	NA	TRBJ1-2	TGTGCCAGCAGCTTCCCGGACAGTCCTCAAACAGGCTACACCTTC	CASSFPDSPQTGYTF
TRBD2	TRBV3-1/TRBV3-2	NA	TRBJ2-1	TGTGCCAGCAGCAGCGGGGTCGACTCCTACAATGAGCAGTTCTTC	CASSSGVDSYNEQFF